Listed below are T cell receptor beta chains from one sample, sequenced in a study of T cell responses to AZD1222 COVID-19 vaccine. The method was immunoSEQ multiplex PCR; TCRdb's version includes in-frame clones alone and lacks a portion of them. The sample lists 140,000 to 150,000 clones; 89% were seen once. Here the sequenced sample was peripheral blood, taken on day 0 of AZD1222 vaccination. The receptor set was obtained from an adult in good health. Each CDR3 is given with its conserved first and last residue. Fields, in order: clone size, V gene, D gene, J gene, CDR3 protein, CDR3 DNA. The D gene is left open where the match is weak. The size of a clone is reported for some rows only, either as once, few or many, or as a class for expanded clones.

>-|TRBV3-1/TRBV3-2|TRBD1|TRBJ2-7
CASSLPTGTGISYEQYF
TGTGCCAGCAGCCTCCCCACCGGGACAGGGATATCCTACGAGCAGTACTTC
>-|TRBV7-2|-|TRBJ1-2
CASSLYSGPDGYTF
TGTGCCAGCAGCTTATATTCAGGGCCGGACGGCTACACCTTC
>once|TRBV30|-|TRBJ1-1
CACRQMNTEAFF
TGTGCCTGTAGACAGATGAACACTGAAGCTTTCTTT
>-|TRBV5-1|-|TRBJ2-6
CASSLANSGANVLTF
TGCGCCAGCAGCTTGGCGAACTCTGGGGCCAACGTCCTGACTTTC
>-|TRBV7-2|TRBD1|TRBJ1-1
CASSLYGQGNTEAFF
TGTGCCAGCAGCTTATATGGACAGGGGAACACTGAAGCTTTCTTT
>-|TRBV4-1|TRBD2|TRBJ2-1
CASSIRLAGRNNEQFF
TGCGCCAGCAGCATCCGACTAGCGGGAAGGAACAATGAGCAGTTCTTC
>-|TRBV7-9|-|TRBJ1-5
CASSVGQISSNQPQHF
TGTGCCAGCAGCGTAGGTCAGATATCTAGCAATCAGCCCCAGCATTTT
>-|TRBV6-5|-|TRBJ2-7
CASSLQLSYEQYF
TGTGCCAGCAGTTTACAGCTATCCTACGAGCAGTACTTC
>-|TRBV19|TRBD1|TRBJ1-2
CASSTTGGANYGYTF
TGTGCCAGTAGTACGACAGGGGGCGCGAACTATGGCTACACCTTC
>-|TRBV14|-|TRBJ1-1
CASSQGGARTEAFF
TGTGCCAGCAGCCAAGGAGGAGCGCGGACTGAAGCTTTCTTT
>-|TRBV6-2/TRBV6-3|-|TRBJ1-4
CASSPGPTATNEKLFF
TGTGCCAGCAGCCCTGGACCGACTGCAACTAATGAAAAACTGTTTTTT
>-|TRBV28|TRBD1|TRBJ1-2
CASSFGQGFGYTF
TGTGCCAGCAGTTTTGGACAGGGCTTTGGCTACACCTTC
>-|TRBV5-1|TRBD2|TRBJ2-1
CASSLRTSKGEQFF
TGCGCCAGCAGCTTGCGGACTAGCAAGGGAGAGCAGTTCTTC
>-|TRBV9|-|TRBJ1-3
CASSAGTRGNTIYF
TGTGCCAGCAGCGCCGGGACGCGCGGAAACACCATATATTTT
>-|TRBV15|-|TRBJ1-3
CATAGQLGSGNTIYF
TGTGCCACCGCGGGACAACTCGGATCTGGAAACACCATATATTTT
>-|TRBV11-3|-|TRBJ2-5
CASSLRETQYF
TGTGCCAGCAGCCTACGGGAGACCCAGTACTTC
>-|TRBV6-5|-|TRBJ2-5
CASSLGLKETQYF
TGTGCCAGCTCCCTTGGACTAAAAGAGACCCAGTACTTC
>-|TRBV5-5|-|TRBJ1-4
CASSLAVGPDEKLFF
TGTGCCAGCAGCTTGGCCGTAGGGCCCGATGAAAAACTGTTTTTT
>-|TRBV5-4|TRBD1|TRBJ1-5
CASSLGDRGLSNQPQHF
TGTGCCAGCAGCTTGGGGGACAGGGGGCTGAGCAATCAGCCCCAGCATTTT
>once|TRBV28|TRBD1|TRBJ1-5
CASSLLDRPGNQPQHF
TGTGCCAGCAGTTTACTGGACAGGCCAGGCAATCAGCCCCAGCATTTT
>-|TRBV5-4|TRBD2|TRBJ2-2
CASSGLAGGPNTGELFF
TGTGCCAGCAGCGGACTAGCGGGAGGGCCGAACACCGGGGAGCTGTTTTTT
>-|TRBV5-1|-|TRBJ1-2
CASRPGDSTGGYTF
TGCGCCAGCAGGCCCGGCGACAGCACTGGGGGCTACACCTTC
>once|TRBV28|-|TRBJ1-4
CASSLPEQGREKLFF
TGTGCCAGCAGTCTCCCGGAACAGGGACGTGAAAAACTGTTTTTT
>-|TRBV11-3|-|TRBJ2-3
CASSLAVGSSTDTQYF
TGTGCCAGCAGCTTAGCGGTGGGCTCTAGCACAGATACGCAGTATTTT
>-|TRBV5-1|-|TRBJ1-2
CASSLVTGRDGYTF
TGCGCCAGCAGCTTGGTTACGGGGAGGGACGGCTACACCTTC
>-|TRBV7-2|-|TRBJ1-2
CASSPPGGRHAYGYTF
TGTGCCAGCAGCCCACCCGGCGGGAGGCATGCCTATGGCTACACCTTC
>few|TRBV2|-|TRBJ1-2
CASSEAGRNYGYTF
TGTGCCAGCAGTGAAGCGGGCAGGAACTATGGCTACACCTTC
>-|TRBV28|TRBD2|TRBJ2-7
CASSPYGRGEQYF
TGTGCCAGCAGCCCGTACGGGCGGGGGGAGCAGTACTTC
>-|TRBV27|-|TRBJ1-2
CASSPWTDYGYTF
TGTGCCAGCAGTCCCTGGACGGACTATGGCTACACCTTC
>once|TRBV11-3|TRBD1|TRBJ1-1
CASSGQGARTEAFF
TGTGCCAGCAGTGGACAGGGGGCGCGAACTGAAGCTTTCTTT
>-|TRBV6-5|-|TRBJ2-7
CASSKTSLGSYEQYF
TGTGCCAGCAGTAAAACTAGCTTGGGTTCCTACGAGCAGTACTTC
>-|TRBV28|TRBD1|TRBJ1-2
CASNIGQGNYGYTF
TGTGCCAGCAACATAGGACAGGGGAACTATGGCTACACCTTC
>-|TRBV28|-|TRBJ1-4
CASQTPRGNEKLFF
TGTGCCAGCCAAACACCTCGGGGGAATGAAAAACTGTTTTTT
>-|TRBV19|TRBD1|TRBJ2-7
CASSTSRDRGSYEQYF
TGTGCCAGTAGTACCTCCCGGGACAGGGGTTCCTACGAGCAGTACTTC
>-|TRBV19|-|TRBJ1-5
CASSHLIQGRRRKPQHF
TGTGCCAGTAGTCACCTTATTCAGGGCAGGCGCCGGAAGCCCCAGCATTTT
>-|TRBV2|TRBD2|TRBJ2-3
CASSEIAAGGSDTQYF
TGTGCCAGCAGTGAAATCGCAGCGGGAGGTTCCGATACGCAGTATTTT
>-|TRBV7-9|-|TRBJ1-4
CASSHGEKLFF
TGTGCCAGCAGCCACGGGGAAAAACTGTTTTTT
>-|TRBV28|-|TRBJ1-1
CASSFTLTAFNTEAFF
TGTGCCAGCAGCTTCACCCTCACAGCATTTAACACTGAAGCTTTCTTT
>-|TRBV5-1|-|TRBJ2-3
CASSLGGRGTDTQYF
TGCGCCAGCAGCTTGGGAGGGAGAGGCACAGATACGCAGTATTTT
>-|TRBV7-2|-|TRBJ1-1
CASSLRVNRGGLNTEAFF
TGTGCCAGCAGCTTAAGGGTCAACCGGGGGGGACTAAACACTGAAGCTTTCTTT
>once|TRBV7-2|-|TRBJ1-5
CASSLVTGRWNQPQHF
TGTGCCAGCAGCTTAGTGACAGGCCGATGGAATCAGCCCCAGCATTTT
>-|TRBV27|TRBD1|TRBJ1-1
CASSLLGTDNTEAFF
TGTGCCAGCAGTTTACTGGGGACAGACAACACTGAAGCTTTCTTT
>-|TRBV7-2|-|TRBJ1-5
CASSVGSNQPQHF
TGTGCCAGCAGTGTGGGAAGCAATCAGCCCCAGCATTTT
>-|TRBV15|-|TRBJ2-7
CATSREGGLSIYEQYF
TGTGCCACCAGCAGAGAAGGGGGATTATCTATCTACGAGCAGTACTTC
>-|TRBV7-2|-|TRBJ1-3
CASSLGRSGNTIYF
TGTGCCAGCAGCTTAGGGCGATCTGGAAACACCATATATTTT
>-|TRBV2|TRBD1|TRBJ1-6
CASRGTGTYNSPLHF
TGTGCCAGCAGGGGGACAGGGACCTATAATTCACCCCTCCACTTT
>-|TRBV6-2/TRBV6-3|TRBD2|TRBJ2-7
CASSTEIAGPSYEQYF
TGTGCCAGCAGTACCGAGATAGCGGGACCCTCCTACGAGCAGTACTTC
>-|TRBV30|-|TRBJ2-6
CAWSVGPLWANVLTF
TGTGCCTGGAGTGTTGGCCCCCTCTGGGCCAACGTCCTGACTTTC
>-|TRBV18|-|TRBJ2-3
CASSPSGGAADTQYF
TGTGCCAGCTCACCAAGCGGCGGTGCCGCAGATACGCAGTATTTT
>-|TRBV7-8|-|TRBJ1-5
CASSRGTRGDQPQHF
TGTGCCAGCAGCAGAGGGACAAGAGGGGATCAGCCCCAGCATTTT
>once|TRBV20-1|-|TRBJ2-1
CSASDLASSYNEQFF
TGCAGTGCTAGTGACCTGGCGAGCTCCTACAATGAGCAGTTCTTC
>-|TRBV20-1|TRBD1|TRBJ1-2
CSASTRGGSYGYTF
TGCAGTGCTAGTACGAGAGGGGGCAGCTATGGCTACACCTTC
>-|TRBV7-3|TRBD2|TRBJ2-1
CASSPPGTSGSHEQFF
TGTGCCAGCAGCCCCCCCGGGACTAGCGGGAGTCATGAGCAGTTCTTC
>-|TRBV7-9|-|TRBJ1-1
CASSLGPSTEAFF
TGTGCCAGCAGCCTTGGCCCGAGCACTGAAGCTTTCTTT
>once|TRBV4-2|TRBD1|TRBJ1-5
CASSRTGDSNQPQHF
TGTGCCAGCAGCCGGACAGGGGATAGCAATCAGCCCCAGCATTTT
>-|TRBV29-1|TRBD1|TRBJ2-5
CSAGTGGETQYF
TGCAGCGCAGGGACAGGGGGGGAGACCCAGTACTTC
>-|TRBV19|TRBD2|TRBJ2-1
CASSRTSAGGPLHEQFF
TGTGCCAGTAGTAGGACGTCGGCGGGAGGGCCGTTACATGAGCAGTTCTTC